A single sample is the source of the 17 T cell receptor beta chains below, sequenced in a study of T-cell reconstitution after alpha-beta-depleted transplantation in children. This sample's TCRbeta library carried unique molecular identifier barcodes. TCRdb recomputed calls from the PCR reads with MiXCR, one row per CDR3 protein. Of hundreds of thousands of distinct CDR3 sequences listed, around a sixth are singletons. Source: PBMCs from the stem cell graft donor, taken from the stem cell graft. These TCRs come from a human donor who donated a stem cell graft to a child with acute myeloid leukemia.

The CDR3 loop is CASSLVQGASQETQYF. The DNA of the CDR3 is TGCGCCAGCAGCTTGGTTCAGGGGGCTAGTCAAGAGACCCAGTACTTC. J is TRBJ2-5 and V is TRBV5-1, with TRBD1 identical over 8 bases. The germline V gene encodes CDR1 SGHRS and CDR2 YFSETQ. There are 16 residues in the CDR3. With V trimmed by 0 bases and J by 2 bases, 6 bases remained unmatched.

The V and J genes are TRBV9 and TRBJ2-6, with D perhaps matching TRBD1 (6 bases). The V end lost 3 bases, the J end lost 2 bases, and 18 bases lay between the germline ends. The germline gives CDR1 SGDLS, CDR2 YYNGEE. CDR3 size: 18 residues. The CDR3 bases are TGTGCCAGCAGCGGACAGGTTGCTCTGTACCCTGGGGCCAACGTCCTGACTTTC. Translation: CASSGQVALYPGANVLTF.

A few counts support this clonotype. V usage is TRBV9 and J usage is TRBJ1-3, with D hard to call. With 0 bases removed from V and 5 bases from J, the gap between germline ends came to 12 bases. Per the germline V gene, CDR1 is SGDLS and CDR2 is YYNGEE. This CDR3 has 15 amino acids. CDR3 sequence reads: CASSVGLPERNTIYF. The CDR3 nucleotides are TGTGCCAGCAGCGTAGGCCTCCCCGAAAGAAACACCATATATTTT.

The table lists this clonotype with many counts. The chain links TRBV12-3 or TRBV12-4 to TRBJ2-1, with D unclear. This CDR3 is built from 13 residues. V was clipped by 1 base and J by 6 bases, with 7 bases between them. The CDR3: CASSLEFRNEQFF. DNA of the CDR3: TGTGCCAGCAGTTTAGAGTTCCGCAATGAGCAGTTCTTC.

This clonotype has a count of ten or more. The chain carries TRBV12-3 or TRBV12-4 and TRBJ1-2; D is possibly TRBD1 (6 bases). Trimming left V 6 bases short and J 3 bases short, with 20 bases between. This CDR3 has 16 residues. The CDR3 region is CASSDPTGSSHYGYTF. The CDR3 DNA reads as TGTGCCAGCAGCGACCCTACAGGGAGTAGTCACTATGGCTACACCTTC.

The rearrangement links TRBV6-2 or TRBV6-3 to TRBJ2-7; 8 nucleotides line up with TRBD1. The J segment lost 5 bases and the V segment lost 2 bases, leaving 8 bases of the junction unmatched. CDR3 length equals 15 residues. In germline, CDR1 is MNHEY, CDR2 SVGEGT. The CDR3 reads CASSYEDRDLDEQYV. The DNA of the CDR3 is TGTGCCAGCAGTTACGAGGACAGGGATCTAGACGAGCAGTACGTC.

The chain joins TRBV20-1 to TRBJ2-3; D unclear. This CDR3 has 13 amino acids. V lost 6 bases, J lost 5 bases, and 15 bases lay in between. Germline V gives CDR1 DFQATT, CDR2 SNEGSKA (reference sequence). This chain's CDR3 is CSAPAGVLDTQYF. Here the CDR3 DNA reads TGCAGTGCCCCGGCTGGCGTTCTAGATACGCAGTATTTT.

The chain links TRBV5-5 to TRBJ2-3, with 10 bases identical to TRBD2. The CDR3 totals 16 residues. J gave up 2 bases and V 2 bases, and 5 bases lay outside the gene matches. CDR1 is SGHKS and CDR2 is YYEKEE in the germline V gene (reference sequence). Written as DNA, the CDR3 is TGTGCCAGCAGCTTTTTAGCGGGGGGACTCACAGATACGCAGTATTTT. Encoded protein: CASSFLAGGLTDTQYF.

In this sample, this clonotype turned up a few times. The V gene is TRBV6-1, the J gene TRBJ2-2; 7 nucleotides match TRBD1. Germline loops: CDR1 MNHNS, CDR2 SASEGT. The length of the CDR3 is 16 residues. Trimming at V came to 1 base and at J to 0 bases, leaving 2 bases not matched to a gene. DNA for the CDR3: TGTGCCAGCAGTGAAGTTCAGGGGGCGAACACCGGGGAGCTGTTTTTT. Encoded protein: CASSEVQGANTGELFF.

There are a few counts of this clonotype. The rearrangement links TRBV4-3 to TRBJ1-4; D perhaps matches TRBD1 (5 bases). This CDR3 comprises 15 residues. Trimming stripped 1 base from V and 6 bases from J, with 12 bases between. Germline CDR1 is LGHNA and CDR2 is YSLEER. The CDR3 here is CASSQVGGMDEKLFF. Written as DNA, the CDR3 is TGCGCCAGCAGCCAAGTCGGGGGTATGGATGAAAAACTGTTTTTT.

V is TRBV3-1 and J is TRBJ1-2, with a weak D call TRBD1 (5 bases). Trimming shortened V by 4 bases and J by 3 bases, and 12 bases separated the two germline ends. Germline V gives CDR1 LGHDT, CDR2 YNNKEL (reference sequence). CDR3 length: 14 amino acids. Written as DNA, the CDR3 is TGTGCCAGCAGCCCTAAGCTGGGGCACTATGGCTACACCTTC. Protein: CASSPKLGHYGYTF.

The table lists this clonotype with many counts. This chain links TRBV5-1 with TRBJ2-1; 7 bases align to TRBD2. The CDR3 is 14 amino acids. Unmatched junction bases numbered 9, after V lost 7 bases and J lost 5 bases. The germline V gene has CDR1 SGHRS and CDR2 YFSETQ. The CDR3 DNA is TGCGCCAGCGTCGGAGGCGGGGGAAACAATGAGCAGTTCTTC. It codes for CASVGGGGNNEQFF.

Ten or more counts support this clonotype. The chain has TRBV20-1 and TRBJ1-1; D is uncertain. From germline, CDR1 is DFQATT and CDR2 SNEGSKA (reference sequence). This CDR3 has 11 residues. V was cut by 7 bases and J by 0 bases, with 6 bases left in between. The CDR3 nucleotides are TGCAGTGAGGGTTTGAACACTGAAGCTTTCTTT. It specifies CSEGLNTEAFF.

Points on this clonotype: A clone one base away is much larger, so this may be a read error. The CDR3 sequence: CAGSFQTGLDEQFF. DNA for the CDR3: TGTGCCGGCAGCTTCCAGACAGGGTTGGATGAGCAGTTCTTC. The V and J genes are TRBV5-5 and TRBJ2-1; 7 bases map to TRBD1. Germline V gives CDR1 SGHKS, CDR2 YYEKEE (reference sequence). The CDR3 is made up of 14 amino acids.

This clonotype was seen many times. The V and J genes are TRBV20-1 and TRBJ1-1, with D possibly matching TRBD1 (6 bases). The CDR3 is 13 residues long. V was pared by 3 bases and J by 1 base, with 9 bases between. Germline CDR1 and CDR2: DFQATT and SNEGSKA (reference sequence). Here the CDR3 DNA reads TGCAGTGCTAGGATAGGGGGGAACACTGAAGCTTTCTTT. Protein product: CSARIGGNTEAFF.

This clonotype was seen many times. The chain uses TRBV20-1 and TRBJ1-1; 8 bases match TRBD1. CDR1 DFQATT and CDR2 SNEGSKA come from the germline V gene (reference sequence). The CDR3 spans 14 residues. The V and J ends lost 5 bases and 1 base, in that order; junction bases with no gene match: 6. Written as DNA, the CDR3 is TGCAGTGCTCCCCGGACAGGGTGGAACACTGAAGCTTTCTTT. Its protein product is CSAPRTGWNTEAFF.

This clonotype was observed at least ten times. The chain couples TRBV20-1 to TRBJ2-5; no reliable D call. In germline, CDR1 is DFQATT, CDR2 SNEGSKA (reference sequence). This CDR3 comprises 11 residues. The V end was cut by 2 bases, the J end by 1 base, with 2 bases between. This chain's CDR3 is CSARSQETQYF. The CDR3 DNA reads as TGCAGTGCTAGATCCCAAGAGACCCAGTACTTC.